The T cell receptor beta chain under discussion was sequenced for a study of cytomegalovirus exposure and HLA in healthy donors. The CDR3 is 16 residues long. V was trimmed by 4 bases and J by 1 base, leaving 14 bases between them. The germline CDR1 and CDR2 sequences are PRHDT and FYEKMQ (reference sequence). Generated by immunoSEQ multiplex PCR, the TCRdb table keeps only in-frame clones and is missing some. The sample contains 70,000 to 95,000 clones, roughly 93% of which appear only once. This clonotype was sampled from a woman in her 30s in good health and CMV-seronegative. V gene TRBV13 combines with J gene TRBJ2-1; possibly TRBD2 for D (6 bases). Sequencing was carried out using PBMCs. CDR3 residues: CASSSPGLGSYNEQFF. The CDR3 nucleotides read TGTGCCAGCAGCTCGCCGGGACTTGGGTCCTACAATGAGCAGTTCTTC.